A single sample gave rise to the 20 T cell receptor beta chains below, sequenced in a study of cytomegalovirus exposure and HLA in healthy donors. The PCR contained 60 Vbeta and 13 Jbeta primers. TCRdb's table, derived via immunoSEQ multiplex PCR, lists solely in-frame clones and lacks some. This repertoire shows under 200,000 clones, approximately 85% found once; its top ten account for around 2.6%. Sequenced sample: PBMCs. All receptors derive from a man aged 25-40 years in good health and CMV-seropositive.

The chain joins TRBV5-1 to TRBJ2-1; 8 nucleotides match TRBD2. The V and J ends lost 6 bases and 7 bases, in that order; junction bases with no gene match: 6. From germline, CDR1 is SGHRS and CDR2 YFSETQ. This CDR3 comprises 13 residues. In DNA, the CDR3 is TGCGCCAGCATGAAGCGGGAGACGAATGAGCAGTTCTTC. This gives the protein CASMKRETNEQFF.

The chain carries TRBV19 and TRBJ2-1, with D perhaps matching TRBD2 (5 bases). V dropped 4 bases and J dropped 6 bases, with 16 bases sitting between them. Germline V CDR1 and CDR2: LNHDA, SQIVND (reference sequence). The CDR3 runs to 15 residues. This CDR3 reads CASSRTLAFTNEQFF. The CDR3 region has the DNA TGTGCCAGTAGTAGGACTCTGGCCTTTACCAATGAGCAGTTCTTC.

CDR3 sequence (DNA): TGTGCCAGCAGCTCCGGACAGCTAAGAGACATGAACACTGAAGCTTTCTTT. Amino acid sequence: CASSSGQLRDMNTEAFF. The chain combines TRBV5-8 with TRBJ1-1; D might be TRBD1 (6 bases). Germline values: CDR1 SGHTS, CDR2 YDEGEE. V shed 3 bases and J shed 0 bases, with 18 bases lying between them. The CDR3 sequence is 17 residues long.

The chain employs TRBV6-5 and TRBJ1-5, with 7 bases that match TRBD1. This CDR3 has 13 residues. In germline, CDR1 is MNHEY, CDR2 SVGAGI. V was clipped by 6 bases and J by 11 bases; unmatched bases: 10. The CDR3 reads CASSEQGSDAQHF. CDR3 sequence (DNA): TGTGCCAGCAGCGAACAGGGGTCGGACGCCCAGCATTTT.

This clone has only a few counts. The chain uses TRBV11-3 and TRBJ1-1; tentative D call: TRBD1 (6 bases). The V and J ends lost 5 bases and 9 bases respectively, with 13 bases between them. The CDR3 spans 12 residues. Germline CDR1 SGHNT, CDR2 YENEEA. In DNA form, the CDR3 reads TGTGCCAGCAGCCAGGGGAGTCGCCAAGCTTTCTTT. Residues: CASSQGSRQAFF. Full variable domain (rest looked up from reference TRBV11-3 and TRBJ1-1): EAGVVQSPRYKIIEKKQPVAFWCNPISGHNTLYWYLQNLGQGPELLIRYENEEAVDDSQLPKDRFSAERLKGVDSTLKIQPAELGDSAVYLCASSQGSRQAFFGQGTRLTVV.

The chain is built from TRBV12-5 and TRBJ2-7; D call uncertain. Looked up from germline, CDR1 is LGHNT and CDR2 is FRNRAP. V was cut by 4 bases and J by 3 bases, with 10 bases left in between. The CDR3 consists of 13 residues. CDR3 sequence reads: CASGSTASYEQYF. As DNA, the CDR3 is TGTGCTAGTGGTTCCACAGCAAGCTACGAGCAGTACTTC.

This chain uses TRBV11-3 with TRBJ2-7; D is uncertain. The germline gives CDR1 SGHNT, CDR2 YENEEA. The CDR3 is 13 amino acids. The V and J ends lost 2 bases and 6 bases respectively, with 11 bases between them. CDR3 loop: CASSLTVSGEQYV. CDR3 nucleotide sequence: TGTGCCAGCAGCTTAACAGTTTCCGGCGAGCAGTACGTC.

The J gene is TRBJ2-5, the V gene TRBV5-1; TRBD2 is a possible D gene (6 bases). Trimming cost V 7 bases and J 2 bases, with 12 bases left between them. The CDR3 covers 13 residues. Per the germline V gene, CDR1 is SGHRS and CDR2 is YFSETQ. CDR3 coding DNA: TGCGCCAGCCAGGGACTCCCACAAGAGACCCAGTACTTC. It is translated as CASQGLPQETQYF.

This clone was picked up one time. The gene calls are TRBV4-2 and TRBJ2-1; 9 bases are a match to TRBD2. This CDR3 region has 17 residues. CDR1 is LGHNA and CDR2 is YNFKEQ in the germline V gene. J was trimmed by 0 bases and V by 2 bases; bases with no gene match: 5. The CDR3 reads CASSQRLAESSYNEQFF. As DNA, the CDR3 is TGTGCCAGCAGCCAACGACTAGCGGAAAGCTCCTACAATGAGCAGTTCTTC.

This rearrangement joins TRBV30 to TRBJ1-4; D is perhaps TRBD1 (5 bases). The CDR3 spans 15 residues. Trimming took 3 bases from V and 0 from J, leaving 11 bases between them. CDR1 is GTSNPN and CDR2 is SVGIG in the germline V gene (reference sequence). DNA of the CDR3: TGTGCCTGGAGCCGGGGGTCCTCAACTAATGAAAAACTGTTTTTT. Protein: CAWSRGSSTNEKLFF.

This clone was counted between two and nine times. The chain uses TRBV7-9 and TRBJ2-7, with TRBD2 matching 7 bases. Germline-derived CDR1 and CDR2 are SEHNR and FQNEAQ (reference sequence). CDR3 size: 15 residues. V gave up 2 bases and J gave up 4 bases; unmatched junction bases: 8. CDR3 nucleotides: TGTGCCAGCAGCTTACTAGTAGCGGGCGATTACGAGCAGTACTTC. It codes for CASSLLVAGDYEQYF.

V and J are TRBV19 and TRBJ1-3, with 8 nucleotides matching TRBD1. The V gene end was trimmed by 5 bases and the J gene end by 2 bases; junction bases not matched to a gene: 5. Germline-derived CDR1 and CDR2 are LNHDA and SQIVND (reference sequence). The CDR3 contains 15 residues. CDR3 DNA sequence: TGTGCCAGTAGTTGGGACAGGCGGCCTGGAAACACCATATATTTT. Residues: CASSWDRRPGNTIYF. Looking up the rest from reference TRBV19 and TRBJ1-3 gives the full variable domain: DGGITQSPKYLFRKEGQNVTLSCEQNLNHDAMYWYRQDPGQGLRLIYYSQIVNDFQKGDIAEGYSVSREKKESFPLTVTSAQKNPTAFYLCASSWDRRPGNTIYFGEGSWLTVV.

This sequence joins TRBV2 and TRBJ2-1, with D perhaps matching TRBD2 (5 bases). The CDR3 runs to 14 residues. Trimming removed 1 base at V and 9 bases at J, with 13 bases between. Germline V lookup: CDR1 SNHLY, CDR2 FYNNEI. CDR3: CASSEVLVVGEQFF. In DNA, the CDR3 is TGTGCCAGCAGTGAAGTACTAGTCGTAGGTGAGCAGTTCTTC.

A single count supports this clone. V gene TRBV5-5 combines with J gene TRBJ2-1; D may be TRBD2 (7 bases). Germline CDR1 SGHKS, CDR2 YYEKEE (reference sequence). The CDR3 covers 12 residues. Deletions cut 4 bases from V and 9 bases from J, with 11 bases between. The CDR3 spells CASSLGGGEQFF. For the CDR3, the DNA is TGTGCCAGCAGCCTGGGAGGGGGTGAGCAGTTCTTC.

The genes are TRBV27 and TRBJ2-7; 10 bases line up with TRBD2. The CDR3 consists of 14 residues. The germline V gene has CDR1 MNHEY and CDR2 SMNVEV (reference sequence). After removal of 5 bases from V and 2 bases from J, the junction contained 3 bases not matched to a gene. The CDR3 DNA sequence: TGTGCCAGCAGTGGGACTAGCGACACCTACGAGCAGTACTTC. Encoded protein: CASSGTSDTYEQYF.

V is TRBV9 and J is TRBJ2-1; 8 positions match TRBD2. This CDR3 is built from 15 residues. Losses at the gene ends were 0 bases for V and 4 bases for J; bases not matched to a gene: 3. Germline assignment: CDR1 SGDLS and CDR2 YYNGEE. The CDR3 region has the DNA TGTGCCAGCAGCGTAGCGGGAGGGCTATACAATGAGCAGTTCTTC. Its protein is CASSVAGGLYNEQFF. Filled out from reference TRBV9 and TRBJ2-1, the complete variable domain reads DSGVTQTPKHLITATGQRVTLRCSPRSGDLSVYWYQQSLDQGLQFLIQYYNGEERAKGNILERFSAQQFPDLHSELNLSSLELGDSALYFCASSVAGGLYNEQFFGPGTRLTVL.

V and J are TRBV11-2 and TRBJ1-2; D remains unclear. The CDR3 extends over 15 amino acids. Germline CDR1 SGHAT, CDR2 FQNNGV. V lost 1 base and J lost 0, with 9 bases in between. The CDR3 loop reads CASSLGETTNYGYTF. For the CDR3, the DNA is TGTGCCAGCAGCTTAGGGGAGACTACTAACTATGGCTACACCTTC.

The V gene is TRBV7-3, the J gene TRBJ2-3, with unresolved D. CDR3 size: 13 residues. Germline lookup yields CDR1 SGHTA and CDR2 FQGTGA. The germline V and J ends were trimmed by 5 bases and 6 bases, with 12 bases remaining between them. Written as DNA, the CDR3 is TGTGCCAGCAGCAAACGGATCGGGGATACGCAGTATTTT. It encodes CASSKRIGDTQYF.

The chain recombines TRBV15 with TRBJ2-7; D call uncertain. From germline, CDR1 is LNHNV and CDR2 YYDKDF (reference sequence). V lost 0 bases, J lost 3 bases, and 12 bases lay in between. The CDR3 spans 15 residues. The CDR3 spells CATSREASRFYEQYF. In nucleotides, the CDR3 is TGTGCCACCAGCAGAGAGGCCTCCCGTTTCTACGAGCAGTACTTC.

The chain combines TRBV5-1 with TRBJ1-5, with 9 bases matching TRBD1. Germline CDR1 and CDR2: SGHRS and YFSETQ. Trimming removed 4 bases from V and 6 bases from J; junction bases left unmatched: 8. The CDR3 loop spans 15 amino acids. CDR3 region: CASSQGTGGTQPQHF. The CDR3 DNA follows: TGCGCCAGCAGCCAAGGAACAGGGGGCACTCAGCCCCAGCATTTT.